The TCR beta chain under discussion was sequenced for a study of cytomegalovirus exposure and HLA in healthy donors. PCR employed 60 Vbeta and 13 Jbeta primers. The table came from immunoSEQ multiplex PCR; TCRdb's copy has only in-frame clones and leaves some out. The table lists about 98,000 clones, less than 70% of them singletons, with about 1.2% in the top ten. The CDR3 runs 15 residues. CDR1 is MNHEY and CDR2 is SMNVEV in the germline V gene (reference sequence). V was cut by 5 bases and J by 0 bases, with 12 bases left in between. With respect to this clone: The antigen is undetermined.

Study results and limitations: When analyzed later, a missense DCLRE1C variant was found to be linked to TCR beta V- and J-gene trimming. Later work associated around 18,000 TCR beta sequences with HLA alleles at 0.05 false discovery rate.

Nominally healthy donors were sampled, though unrecorded immune exposures were likely. The source is a female donor in good health and CMV-seronegative. The sample was PBMCs. The gene calls are TRBV27 and TRBJ2-3; D unresolved. CDR3 nucleotide sequence: TGTGCCAGCAGTCCCCGAGGCAAGAGCACAGATACGCAGTATTTT. Its protein is CASSPRGKSTDTQYF.